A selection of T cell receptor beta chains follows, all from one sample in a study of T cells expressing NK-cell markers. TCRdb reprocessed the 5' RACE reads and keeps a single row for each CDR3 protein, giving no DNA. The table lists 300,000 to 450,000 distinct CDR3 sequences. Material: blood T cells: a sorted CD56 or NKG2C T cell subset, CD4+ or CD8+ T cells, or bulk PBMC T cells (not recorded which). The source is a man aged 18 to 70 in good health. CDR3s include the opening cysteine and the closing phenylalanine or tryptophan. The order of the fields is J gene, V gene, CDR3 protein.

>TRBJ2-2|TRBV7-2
CASSPGLARTGELFF
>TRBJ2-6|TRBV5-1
CASSLGTGGTGANVLTF
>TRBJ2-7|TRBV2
CASSGGLADLLVQYF
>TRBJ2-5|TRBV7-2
CASSLKFRGGQETQYF
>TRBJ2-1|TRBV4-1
CASSQVPGTSGGGLVF
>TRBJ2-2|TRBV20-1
CSAREAGGPNTGELFF
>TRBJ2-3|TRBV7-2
CASSLRGGGGSTDTQYF
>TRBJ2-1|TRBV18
CASSPRQGGVNEQFF
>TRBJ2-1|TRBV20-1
CSARIAEYNEQFF
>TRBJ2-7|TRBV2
CASSVQGVKYEQYF
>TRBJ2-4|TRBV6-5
CASSYGDSGPIQYF
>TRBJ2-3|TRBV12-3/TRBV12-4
CASSRGRLDTQYF
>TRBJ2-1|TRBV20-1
CSASAGGVYNEQFF
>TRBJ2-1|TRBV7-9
CASSLVAGGNEQFF
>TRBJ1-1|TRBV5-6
CASSSIDRNTEAFF
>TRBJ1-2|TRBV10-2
CASSKGNYGYTF
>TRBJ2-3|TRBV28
CASSLGRGRSTDTQYF
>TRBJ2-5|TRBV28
CASSFSRRETQYF
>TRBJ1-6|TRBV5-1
CASSPTTSSNSPLHF
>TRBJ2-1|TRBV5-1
CASSLAWTENEQFF